The clone carrying this T cell receptor beta chain was detected a few times. The entry originates in a study of OX40 agonist ivuxolimab in advanced cancers. Profiled with immunoSEQ multiplex PCR; TCRdb holds only in-frame clones, not every one. The profile shows tens of thousands of clones, roughly 90% of them singletons. CDR1 and CDR2 (germline): SGHVS, FQNEAQ. The J segment lost 7 bases and the V segment lost 8 bases, leaving 25 bases of the junction unmatched. The CDR3 contains 18 residues. The chain couples TRBV7-8 to TRBJ2-7, with 8 bases lining up with TRBD2. Here the sequenced sample was CD4+ or CD8+ T cells sorted from blood, taken in a trial of the OX40 agonist ivuxolimab. This TCR derives from an adult with an advanced solid tumor such as melanoma, head and neck, liver or kidney cancer. The CDR3 DNA reads as TGTGCCAGCGACAAATGGGGGATAGCGGGATCAGGGACGGGAGAGCAGTACTTC. Amino acids: CASDKWGIAGSGTGEQYF.